This TCR beta chain comes out of a study of T cells in Graves' hyperthyroidism and ophthalmopathy. Across the whole study: The blood sample was taken at first diagnosis, before treatment began.

TCR beta CDR3 sequences were amplified from RNA transcripts. With the HTBI primer set, the TCR CDR3 went through a first round of RT-PCR. TCRdb re-called the multiplex PCR reads through MiXCR, storing one row per CDR3 protein. The sample records around 450,000 distinct CDR3 sequences, around 16% being singletons. Study-level points and caveats: Stable hyperthyroidism was told apart from ophthalmopathy by a model built on 13 V-J features.

CDR3 length equals 14 residues. V lost 4 bases and J 7 bases, leaving 11 bases between the germline ends. The germline V gene has CDR1 LGHNA and CDR2 YSLEER. Comment on this clonotype: Antigen specificity is unknown.

Newly diagnosed hyperthyroidism, duration under 2 months, in patients aged 18 to 65. Diagnosing involved the use of clinical symptoms, serum thyroxine and TRAb, thyroid ultrasound and orbital computed tomography. The chain combines TRBV4-3 with TRBJ1-6; tentatively, D is TRBD1 (5 bases). The TCR comes from a woman aged 18-29 years with Graves' hyperthyroidism. Sequencing was performed on blood. In DNA form, the CDR3 reads TGCGCCAGCAGCCGGGCGAGGACAAATTCACCCCTCCACTTT. This sequence encodes CASSRARTNSPLHF.